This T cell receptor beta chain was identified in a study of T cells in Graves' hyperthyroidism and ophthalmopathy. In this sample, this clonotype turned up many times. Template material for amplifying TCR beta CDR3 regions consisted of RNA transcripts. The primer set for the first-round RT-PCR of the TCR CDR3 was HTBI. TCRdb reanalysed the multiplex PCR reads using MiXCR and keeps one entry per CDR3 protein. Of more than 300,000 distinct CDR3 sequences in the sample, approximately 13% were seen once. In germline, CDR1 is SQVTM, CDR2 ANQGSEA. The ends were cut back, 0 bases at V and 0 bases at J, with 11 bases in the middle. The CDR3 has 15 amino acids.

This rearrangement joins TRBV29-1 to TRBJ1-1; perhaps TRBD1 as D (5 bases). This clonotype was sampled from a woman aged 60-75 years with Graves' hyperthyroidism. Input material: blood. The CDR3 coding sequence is TGCAGCGTTGAAGATTCGGGACTCCTGAACACTGAAGCTTTCTTT. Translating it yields CSVEDSGLLNTEAFF. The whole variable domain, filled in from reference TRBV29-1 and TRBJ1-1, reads SAVISQKPSRDICQRGTSLTIQCQVDSQVTMMFWYRQQPGQSLTLIATANQGSEATYESGFVIDKFPISRPNLTFSTLTVSNMSPEDSSIYLCSVEDSGLLNTEAFFGQGTRLTVV.